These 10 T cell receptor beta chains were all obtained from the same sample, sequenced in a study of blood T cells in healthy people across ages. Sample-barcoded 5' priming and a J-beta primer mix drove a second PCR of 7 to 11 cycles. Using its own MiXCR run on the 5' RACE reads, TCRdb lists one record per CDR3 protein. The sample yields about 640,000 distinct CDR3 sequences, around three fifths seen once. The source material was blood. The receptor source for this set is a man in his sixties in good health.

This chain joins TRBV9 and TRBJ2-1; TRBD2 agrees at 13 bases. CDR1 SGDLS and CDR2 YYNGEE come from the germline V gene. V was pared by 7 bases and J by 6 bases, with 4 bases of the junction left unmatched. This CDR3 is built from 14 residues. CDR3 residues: CASQGLAGSNEQFF. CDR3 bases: TGTGCCAGCCAGGGACTAGCGGGGTCCAATGAGCAGTTCTTC.

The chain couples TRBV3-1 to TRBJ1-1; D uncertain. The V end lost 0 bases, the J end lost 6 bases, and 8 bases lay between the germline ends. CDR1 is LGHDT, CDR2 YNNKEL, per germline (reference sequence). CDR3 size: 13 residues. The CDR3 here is CASSQEPRAEAFF. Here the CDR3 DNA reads TGTGCCAGCAGCCAAGAACCTAGGGCTGAAGCTTTCTTT. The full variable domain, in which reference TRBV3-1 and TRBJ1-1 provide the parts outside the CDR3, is DTAVSQTPKYLVTQMGNDKSIKCEQNLGHDTMYWYKQDSKKFLKIMFSYNNKELIINETVPNRFSPKSPDKAHLNLHINSLELGDSAVYFCASSQEPRAEAFFGQGTRLTVV.

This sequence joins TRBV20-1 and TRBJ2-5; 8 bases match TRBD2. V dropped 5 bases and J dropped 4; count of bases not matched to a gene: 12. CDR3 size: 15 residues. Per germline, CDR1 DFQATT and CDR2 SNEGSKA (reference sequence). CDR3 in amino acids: CSALGRGGRAETQYF. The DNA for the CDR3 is TGCAGTGCTCTAGGTCGGGGGGGGCGGGCAGAGACCCAGTACTTC.

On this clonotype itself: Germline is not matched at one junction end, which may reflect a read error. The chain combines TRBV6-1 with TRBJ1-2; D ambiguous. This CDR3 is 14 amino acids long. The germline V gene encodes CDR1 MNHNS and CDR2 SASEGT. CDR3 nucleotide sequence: TGTGCTAGCAGTGAAGAGAGTCAAGTCTATGGCTACACCTTC. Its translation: CASSEESQVYGYTF.

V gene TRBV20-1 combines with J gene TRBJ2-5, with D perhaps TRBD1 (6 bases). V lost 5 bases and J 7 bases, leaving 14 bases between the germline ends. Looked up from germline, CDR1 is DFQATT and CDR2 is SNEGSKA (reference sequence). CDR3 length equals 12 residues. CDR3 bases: TGCAGTGCTTCGGACAGTATGTTGACCCAGTACTTC. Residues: CSASDSMLTQYF.

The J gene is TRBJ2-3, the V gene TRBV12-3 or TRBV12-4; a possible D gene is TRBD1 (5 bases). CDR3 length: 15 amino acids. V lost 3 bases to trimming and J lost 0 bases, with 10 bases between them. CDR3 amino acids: CASSFQGSSTDTQYF. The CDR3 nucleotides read TGTGCCAGCAGTTTCCAGGGATCTAGCACAGATACGCAGTATTTT.

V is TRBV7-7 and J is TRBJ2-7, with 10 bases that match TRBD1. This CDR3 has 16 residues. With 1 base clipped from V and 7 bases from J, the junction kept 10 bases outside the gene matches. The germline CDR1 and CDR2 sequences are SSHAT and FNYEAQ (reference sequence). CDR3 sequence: CASSLDLGTGDNEQYF. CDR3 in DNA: TGTGCCAGCAGCTTAGACCTCGGGACAGGGGACAATGAGCAGTACTTC.

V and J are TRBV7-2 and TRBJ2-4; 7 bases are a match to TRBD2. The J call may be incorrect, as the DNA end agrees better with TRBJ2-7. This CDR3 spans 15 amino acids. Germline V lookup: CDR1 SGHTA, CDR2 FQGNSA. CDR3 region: CASKVRNGGRYEQYF. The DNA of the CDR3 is TGTGCCAGCAAGGTTCGGAACGGGGGGAGGTACGAGCAGTACTTC.

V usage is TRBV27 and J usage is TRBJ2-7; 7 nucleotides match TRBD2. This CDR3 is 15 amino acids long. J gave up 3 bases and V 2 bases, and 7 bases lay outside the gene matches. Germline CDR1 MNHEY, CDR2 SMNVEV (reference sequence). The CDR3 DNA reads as TGTGCCAGCAGTTTAGCCGGCGGGGGAGGCTACGAGCAGTACTTC. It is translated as CASSLAGGGGYEQYF.

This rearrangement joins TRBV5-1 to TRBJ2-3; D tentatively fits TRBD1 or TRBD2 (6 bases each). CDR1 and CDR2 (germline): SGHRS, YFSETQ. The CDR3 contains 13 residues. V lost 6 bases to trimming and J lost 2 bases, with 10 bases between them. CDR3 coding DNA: TGCGCCAGCACGGGGGCCGACACAGATACGCAGTATTTT. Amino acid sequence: CASTGADTDTQYF.